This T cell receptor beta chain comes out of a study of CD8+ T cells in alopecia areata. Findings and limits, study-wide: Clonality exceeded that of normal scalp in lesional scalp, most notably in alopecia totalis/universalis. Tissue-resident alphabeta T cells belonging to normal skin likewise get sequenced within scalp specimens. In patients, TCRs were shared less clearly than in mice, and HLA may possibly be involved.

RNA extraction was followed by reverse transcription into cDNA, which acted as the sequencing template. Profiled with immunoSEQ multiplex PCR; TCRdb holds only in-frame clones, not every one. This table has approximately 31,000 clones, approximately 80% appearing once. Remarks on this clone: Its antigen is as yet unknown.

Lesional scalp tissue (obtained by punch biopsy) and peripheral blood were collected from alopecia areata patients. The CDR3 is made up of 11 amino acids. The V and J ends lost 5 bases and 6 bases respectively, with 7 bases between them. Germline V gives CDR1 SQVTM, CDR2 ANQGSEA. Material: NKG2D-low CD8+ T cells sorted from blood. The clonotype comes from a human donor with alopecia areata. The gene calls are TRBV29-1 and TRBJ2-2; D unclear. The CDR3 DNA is TGCAGCGTTCGTCTATCCGGGGAGCTGTTTTTT. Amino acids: CSVRLSGELFF.